This passage covers 5 T cell receptor beta chains from one sample sequenced in a study of OX40 agonist ivuxolimab in advanced cancers. Assay: immunoSEQ multiplex PCR; the TCRdb copy retains only in-frame clones and omits some. The table records over 100,000 clones, roughly 93% of them present only once. The material was CD4+ or CD8+ T cells sorted from blood, obtained in a trial of the OX40 agonist ivuxolimab. The receptors here all came from an adult with an advanced solid tumor such as melanoma, head and neck, liver or kidney cancer.

In this sample, this clone turned up once. The V and J genes are TRBV5-4 and TRBJ1-2, with 8 bases matching TRBD1. Trimming removed 1 base from V and 0 bases from J; junction bases left unmatched: 5. CDR1 and CDR2 (germline): SGHNT, YYREEE (reference sequence). CDR3 size: 16 residues. CDR3 protein: CASSLTGGGSNYGYTF. CDR3 sequence (DNA): TGTGCCAGCAGCTTGACAGGGGGTGGTTCTAACTATGGCTACACCTTC. The complete variable domain, with remaining parts taken from reference TRBV5-4 and TRBJ1-2, reads ETGVTQSPTHLIKTRGQQVTLRCSSQSGHNTVSWYQQALGQGPQFIFQYYREEENGRGNFPPRFSGLQFPNYSSELNVNALELDDSALYLCASSLTGGGSNYGYTFGSGTRLTVV.

The chain has TRBV7-9 and TRBJ1-2; TRBD1 is a possible D gene (5 bases). V was pared by 0 bases and J by 9 bases, with 11 bases between. This CDR3 has 13 residues. Per germline, CDR1 SEHNR and CDR2 FQNEAQ (reference sequence). The chain's CDR3 is CASSLAGDSSYTF. The DNA of the CDR3 is TGTGCCAGCAGCTTAGCGGGAGACAGTAGCTACACCTTC.

The gene calls are TRBV5-1 and TRBJ2-4, with a weak D call TRBD2 (6 bases). Trimming cost V 0 bases and J 12 bases, with 22 bases left between them. CDR1 and CDR2 from the germline V gene are SGHRS and YFSETQ. This CDR3 spans 16 amino acids. The CDR3 here is CASSLAAGLAKADQYF. CDR3 DNA sequence: TGCGCCAGCAGCTTGGCGGCGGGGCTAGCAAAAGCGGATCAGTACTTC.

The V and J genes are TRBV30 and TRBJ1-1; TRBD1 might be the D (5 bases). Trimming removed 3 bases from V and 3 bases from J, with 11 bases in between. CDR3 length: 13 residues. CDR1 is GTSNPN and CDR2 is SVGIG in the germline V gene (reference sequence). This chain's CDR3 is CAWRFLGHTEAFF. CDR3 bases: TGTGCCTGGAGGTTCCTGGGGCACACTGAAGCTTTCTTT.

The chain uses TRBV28 and TRBJ1-1; TRBD1 is a possible D gene (6 bases). The CDR3 has 13 amino acids. Trimming cost V 7 bases and J 7 bases, with 16 bases left between them. CDR1 MDHEN and CDR2 SYDVKM come from the germline V gene. The CDR3 nucleotides are TGTGCCAGCATCCCCGGGGGGCGAGGTGAAGCTTTCTTT. Translated: CASIPGGRGEAFF.